These 14 T cell receptor beta chains share one sample of origin, sequenced in a study of cytotoxic CD8 clonotypes in ibrutinib-treated CLL. Using immunoSEQ multiplex PCR, the repertoire was profiled, and TCRdb retains in-frame clones only, with some absent. The table includes roughly 45,000 clones, under 80% detected once. The source was PBMCs, collected after 24 months of ibrutinib treatment. All receptors come from a human donor with chronic lymphocytic leukemia.

As concerns this clone: Germline and junction disagree at one end, which may indicate a read error. This sequence joins TRBV10-3 and TRBJ2-1; D is unresolved. CDR3 size: 13 residues. Germline V gives CDR1 ENHRY, CDR2 SYGVKD. As DNA, the CDR3 is TGTGTCATCAGTCCACGAGTTTACAATGAGCAGTTCTTC. This sequence encodes CVISPRVYNEQFF.

This clone has only a few counts. The V and J genes are TRBV11-2 and TRBJ1-2; D uncertain. The CDR3 spans 14 residues. In germline, CDR1 is SGHAT, CDR2 FQNNGV. Trimming removed 4 bases at V and 4 bases at J, with 13 bases between. This CDR3 is CASSSQAGSYGYTF. DNA of the CDR3: TGTGCCAGCAGCTCCCAAGCCGGATCCTATGGCTACACCTTC.

The rearrangement uses TRBV29-1 and TRBJ2-3, with TRBD2 matching over 7 bases. The CDR3 totals 14 residues. Per the germline V gene, CDR1 is SQVTM and CDR2 is ANQGSEA. After removal of 4 bases from V and 4 bases from J, the junction contained 8 bases not matched to a gene. CDR3 nucleotide sequence: TGCAGCGTTGTTGGCGGGAGTACCCCAGATACGCAGTATTTT. It translates to CSVVGGSTPDTQYF.

The CDR3 is CAWGRYEAFF. Here the CDR3 DNA reads TGTGCCTGGGGAAGGTATGAAGCTTTCTTT. The rearrangement uses TRBV30 and TRBJ1-1; D is unclear. The germline V and J ends were trimmed by 5 bases and 7 bases, with 8 bases remaining between them. CDR1 GTSNPN and CDR2 SVGIG come from the germline V gene (reference sequence). The CDR3 covers 10 residues.

This clone was seen a few times. The chain carries TRBV7-6 and TRBJ2-2; D is uncertain. Trimming took 5 bases from V and 6 from J, leaving 4 bases between them. CDR1 and CDR2 from the germline V gene are SGHVS and FNYEAQ. The CDR3 contains 11 residues. In nucleotides, the CDR3 is TGTGCCAGCAGCCAAGCCGGGGAGCTGTTTTTT. Residues: CASSQAGELFF.

The chain employs TRBV19 and TRBJ2-1, with D hard to call. The CDR3 sequence is 17 residues long. Germline V lookup: CDR1 LNHDA, CDR2 SQIVND (reference sequence). Trimming removed 3 bases from V and 4 bases from J, with 19 bases in between. The CDR3 nucleotides read TGTGCCAGTAGTATGTATTCCCGTATGGGTATATACAATGAGCAGTTCTTC. Encoded protein: CASSMYSRMGIYNEQFF.

This sequence joins TRBV7-9 and TRBJ1-2; weak D call: TRBD1 (6 bases). Trimming shortened V by 5 bases and J by 3 bases, and 10 bases separated the two germline ends. The germline CDR1 and CDR2 sequences are SEHNR and FQNEAQ (reference sequence). This CDR3 spans 13 amino acids. The DNA for the CDR3 is TGTGCCAGCAGCACCGGGACACACTATGGCTACACCTTC. Residues: CASSTGTHYGYTF.

This chain links TRBV5-8 with TRBJ2-5, with D perhaps TRBD2 (6 bases). CDR3 length equals 14 residues. The V gene lost 4 bases and the J gene lost 6 bases, with 16 bases spanning the gap. Germline V gene sequence: CDR1 SGHTS, CDR2 YDEGEE. The CDR3 region is CASSPRGRGKTQYF. Written as DNA, the CDR3 is TGTGCCAGCAGCCCAAGGGGACGGGGGAAGACCCAGTACTTC.

The CDR3 sequence: CASSRAGTTFSGNTIYF. The CDR3 DNA is TGCGCCAGCAGTCGGGCCGGGACAACGTTCTCTGGAAACACCATATATTTT. The V gene is TRBV23-1, the J gene TRBJ1-3; D is perhaps TRBD1 (6 bases). TRBV23-1 is placed among ORFs of uncertain function. Trimming removed 4 bases at V and 0 bases at J, with 16 bases between. The CDR3 is 17 residues long.

The J gene is TRBJ1-1, the V gene TRBV6-1, with unresolved D. Germline CDR1 MNHNS, CDR2 SASEGT. The V and J ends lost 8 bases and 8 bases respectively, with 9 bases between them. The CDR3 has 10 amino acids. The CDR3 loop reads CASVRSEAFF. As DNA, the CDR3 is TGTGCCAGCGTCCGGAGCGAAGCTTTCTTT.

For the CDR3, the DNA is TGTGCCAGCTCACCTGCTCTCGGAGGTAATGGCTACACCTTC. It codes for CASSPALGGNGYTF. The V and J genes are TRBV18 and TRBJ1-2; D not resolved. Germline CDR1 KGHSH, CDR2 LQKENI. V was clipped by 3 bases and J by 6 bases, with 14 bases between them. The CDR3 spans 14 residues.

This clone was observed at least ten times. The J gene is TRBJ2-7, the V gene TRBV10-2; the D gene is possibly TRBD1 (6 bases). The CDR3 has 12 residues. Germline V lookup: CDR1 WSHSY, CDR2 SAAADI. Trimming shortened V by 10 bases and J by 1 base, and 11 bases separated the two germline ends. The CDR3: CATTTGSYEQYF. The CDR3, as DNA: TGCGCCACCACGACAGGTTCCTACGAGCAGTACTTC.

The chain is built from TRBV20-1 and TRBJ2-1; 11 bases agree with TRBD2. Germline CDR1 is DFQATT and CDR2 is SNEGSKA (reference sequence). The CDR3 is 11 amino acids. Trimming took 2 bases from V and 15 from J; bases not matched to a gene: 3. The CDR3 region has the DNA TGCAGTGCTAGACTAGCGGGAGGATTGTTCTTC. Its protein product is CSARLAGGLFF.

The table lists this clone with a few counts. The DNA of the CDR3 is TGTGCCAGCAGCCCCCAGGACACCGGGGAGCTGTTTTTT. This gives the protein CASSPQDTGELFF. This chain joins TRBV7-2 and TRBJ2-2; no firm D call. The CDR3 is made up of 13 amino acids. With 5 bases removed from V and 3 bases from J, the gap between germline ends came to 7 bases. Per germline, CDR1 SGHTA and CDR2 FQGNSA.